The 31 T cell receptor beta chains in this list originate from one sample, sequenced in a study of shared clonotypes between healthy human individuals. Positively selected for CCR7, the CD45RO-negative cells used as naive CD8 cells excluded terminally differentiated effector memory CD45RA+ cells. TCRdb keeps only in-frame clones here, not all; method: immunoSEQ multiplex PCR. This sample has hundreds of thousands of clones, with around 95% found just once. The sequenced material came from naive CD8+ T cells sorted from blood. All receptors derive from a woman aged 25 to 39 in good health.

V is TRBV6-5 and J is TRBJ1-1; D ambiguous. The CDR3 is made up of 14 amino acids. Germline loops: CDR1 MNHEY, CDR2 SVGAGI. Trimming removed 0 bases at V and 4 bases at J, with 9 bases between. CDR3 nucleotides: TGTGCCAGCAGTTACTCGCGGGGTGCCACTGAAGCTTTCTTT. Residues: CASSYSRGATEAFF.

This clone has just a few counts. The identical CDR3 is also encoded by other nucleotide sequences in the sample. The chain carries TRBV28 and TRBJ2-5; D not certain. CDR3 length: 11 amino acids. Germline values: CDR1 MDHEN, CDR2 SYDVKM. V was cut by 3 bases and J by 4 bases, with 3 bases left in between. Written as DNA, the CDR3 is TGTGCCAGCAGTTTCGGAGAGACCCAGTACTTC. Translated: CASSFGETQYF.

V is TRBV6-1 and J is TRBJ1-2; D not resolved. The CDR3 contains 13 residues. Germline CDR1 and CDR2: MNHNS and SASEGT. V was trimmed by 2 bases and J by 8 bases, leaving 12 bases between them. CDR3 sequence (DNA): TGTGCCAGCAGTGAATATGGTGCTGTCGGCTACACCTTC. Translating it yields CASSEYGAVGYTF.

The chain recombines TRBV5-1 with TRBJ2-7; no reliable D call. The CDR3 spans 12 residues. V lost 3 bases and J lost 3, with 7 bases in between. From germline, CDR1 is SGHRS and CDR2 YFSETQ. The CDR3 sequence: CASSSTRYEQYF. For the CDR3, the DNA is TGCGCCAGCAGCTCGACGCGCTACGAGCAGTACTTC.

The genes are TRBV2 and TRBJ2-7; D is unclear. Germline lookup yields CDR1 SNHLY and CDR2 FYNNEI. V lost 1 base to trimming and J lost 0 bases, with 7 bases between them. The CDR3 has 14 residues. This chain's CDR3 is CASSEEVGSYEQYF. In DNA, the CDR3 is TGTGCCAGCAGTGAAGAAGTCGGCTCCTACGAGCAGTACTTC. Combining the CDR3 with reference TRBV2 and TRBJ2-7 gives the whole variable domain EPEVTQTPSHQVTQMGQEVILRCVPISNHLYFYWYRQILGQKVEFLVSFYNNEISEKSEIFDDQFSVERPDGSNFTLKIRSTKLEDSAMYFCASSEEVGSYEQYFGPGTRLTVT.

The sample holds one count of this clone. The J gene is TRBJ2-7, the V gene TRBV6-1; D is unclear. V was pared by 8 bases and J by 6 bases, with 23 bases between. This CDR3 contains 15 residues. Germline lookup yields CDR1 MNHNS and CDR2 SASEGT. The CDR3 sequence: CASAEGRLGWGEQYF. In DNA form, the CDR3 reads TGTGCCAGCGCGGAAGGGCGACTGGGGTGGGGCGAGCAGTACTTC.

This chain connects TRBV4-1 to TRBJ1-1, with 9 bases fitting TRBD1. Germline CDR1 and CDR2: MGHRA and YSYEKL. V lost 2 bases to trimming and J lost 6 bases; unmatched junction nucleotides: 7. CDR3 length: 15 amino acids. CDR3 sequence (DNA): TGCGCCAGCAGCCAAACACAGGGGGCTAGCGCTGAAGCTTTCTTT. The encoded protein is CASSQTQGASAEAFF.

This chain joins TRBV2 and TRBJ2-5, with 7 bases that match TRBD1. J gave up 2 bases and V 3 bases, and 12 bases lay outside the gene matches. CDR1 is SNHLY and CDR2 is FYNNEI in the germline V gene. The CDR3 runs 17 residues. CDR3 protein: CASSDPLDREWQETQYF. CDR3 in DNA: TGTGCCAGCAGTGACCCTCTCGACAGGGAGTGGCAAGAGACCCAGTACTTC.

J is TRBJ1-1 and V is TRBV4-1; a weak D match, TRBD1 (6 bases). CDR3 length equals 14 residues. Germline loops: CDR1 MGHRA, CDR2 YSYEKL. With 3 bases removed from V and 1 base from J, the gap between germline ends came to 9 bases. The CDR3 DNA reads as TGCGCCAGCAGCCAGCAACAGGGGAACACTGAAGCTTTCTTT. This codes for CASSQQQGNTEAFF.

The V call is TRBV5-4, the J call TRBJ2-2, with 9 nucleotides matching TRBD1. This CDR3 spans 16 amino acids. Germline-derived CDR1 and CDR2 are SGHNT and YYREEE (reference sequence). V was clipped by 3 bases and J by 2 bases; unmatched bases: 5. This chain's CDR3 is CASSSPGQGNTGELFF. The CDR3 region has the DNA TGTGCCAGCAGCTCGCCGGGACAGGGAAACACCGGGGAGCTGTTTTTT. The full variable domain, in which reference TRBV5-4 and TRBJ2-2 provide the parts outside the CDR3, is ETGVTQSPTHLIKTRGQQVTLRCSSQSGHNTVSWYQQALGQGPQFIFQYYREEENGRGNFPPRFSGLQFPNYSSELNVNALELDDSALYLCASSSPGQGNTGELFFGEGSRLTVL.

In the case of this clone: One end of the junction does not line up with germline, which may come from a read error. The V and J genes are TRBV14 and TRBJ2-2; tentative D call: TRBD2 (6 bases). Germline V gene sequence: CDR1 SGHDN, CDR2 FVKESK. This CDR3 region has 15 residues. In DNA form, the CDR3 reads TGTGTCAGCAGCTTTCTAGCGCCGAACACCGGGGAGCTGTTTTTT. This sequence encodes CVSSFLAPNTGELFF.

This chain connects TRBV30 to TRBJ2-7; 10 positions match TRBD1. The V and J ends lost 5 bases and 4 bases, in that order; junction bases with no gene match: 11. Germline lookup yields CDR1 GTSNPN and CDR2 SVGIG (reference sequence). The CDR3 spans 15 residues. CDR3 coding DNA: TGTGCCTGGGGAATCGGGACAGGGGATTTTTACGAGCAGTACTTC. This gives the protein CAWGIGTGDFYEQYF.

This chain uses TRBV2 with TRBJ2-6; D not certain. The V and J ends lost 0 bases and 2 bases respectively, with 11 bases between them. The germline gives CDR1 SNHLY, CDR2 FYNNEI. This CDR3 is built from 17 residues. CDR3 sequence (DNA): TGTGCCAGCAGTGAAGCCCCTCCTCAGGCTGGGGCCAACGTCCTGACTTTC. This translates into CASSEAPPQAGANVLTF.

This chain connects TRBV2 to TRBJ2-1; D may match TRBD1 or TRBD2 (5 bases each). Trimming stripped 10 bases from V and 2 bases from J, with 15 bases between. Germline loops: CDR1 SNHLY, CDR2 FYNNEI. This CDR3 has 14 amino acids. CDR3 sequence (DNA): TGTGCCAACGCCGGGACCCAGCCCTACAATGAGCAGTTCTTC. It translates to CANAGTQPYNEQFF.

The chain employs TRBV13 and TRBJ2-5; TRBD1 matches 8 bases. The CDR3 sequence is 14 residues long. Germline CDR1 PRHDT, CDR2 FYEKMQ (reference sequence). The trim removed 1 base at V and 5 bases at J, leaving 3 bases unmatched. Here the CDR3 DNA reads TGTGCCAGCAGCTTAGAACAGGGGGTGGAGACCCAGTACTTC. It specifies CASSLEQGVETQYF. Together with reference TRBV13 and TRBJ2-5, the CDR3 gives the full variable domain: AAGVIQSPRHLIKEKRETATLKCYPIPRHDTVYWYQQGPGQDPQFLISFYEKMQSDKGSIPDRFSAQQFSDYHSELNMSSLELGDSALYFCASSLEQGVETQYFGPGTRLLVL.

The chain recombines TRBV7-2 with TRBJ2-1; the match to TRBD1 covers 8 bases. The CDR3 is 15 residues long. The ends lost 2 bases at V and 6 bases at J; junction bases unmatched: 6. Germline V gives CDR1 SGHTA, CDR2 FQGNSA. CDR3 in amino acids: CASSLFRQGFNEQFF. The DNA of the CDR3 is TGTGCCAGCAGCTTATTTCGACAGGGGTTCAATGAGCAGTTCTTC.

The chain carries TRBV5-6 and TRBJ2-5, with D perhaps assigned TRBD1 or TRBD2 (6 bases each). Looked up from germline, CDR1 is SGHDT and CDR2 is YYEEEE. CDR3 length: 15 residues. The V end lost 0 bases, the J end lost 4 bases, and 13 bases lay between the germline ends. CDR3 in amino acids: CASSLVSGAGETQYF. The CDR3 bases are TGTGCCAGCAGCTTGGTATCGGGGGCTGGAGAGACCCAGTACTTC. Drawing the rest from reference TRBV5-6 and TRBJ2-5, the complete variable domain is DAGVTQSPTHLIKTRGQQVTLRCSPKSGHDTVSWYQQALGQGPQFIFQYYEEEERQRGNFPDRFSGHQFPNYSSELNVNALLLGDSALYLCASSLVSGAGETQYFGPGTRLLVL.

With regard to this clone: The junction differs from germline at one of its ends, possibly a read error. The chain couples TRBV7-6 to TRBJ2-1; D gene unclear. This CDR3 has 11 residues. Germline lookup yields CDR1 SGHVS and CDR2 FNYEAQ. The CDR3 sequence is CASSSDNEQFF. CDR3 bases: TGTGCCAGCAGCTCCGACAATGAGCAGTTCTTC.

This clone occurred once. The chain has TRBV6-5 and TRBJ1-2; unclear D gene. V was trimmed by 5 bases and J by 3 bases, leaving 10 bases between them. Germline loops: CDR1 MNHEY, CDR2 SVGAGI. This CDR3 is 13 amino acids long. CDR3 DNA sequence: TGTGCCAGCAGTGAAACAATTTACTATGGCTACACCTTC. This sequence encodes CASSETIYYGYTF.

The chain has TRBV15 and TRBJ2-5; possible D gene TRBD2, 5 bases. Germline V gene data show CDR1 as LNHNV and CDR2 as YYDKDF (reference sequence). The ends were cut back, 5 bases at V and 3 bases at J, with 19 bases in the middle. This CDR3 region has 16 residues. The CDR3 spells CATSQHRSVLEETQYF. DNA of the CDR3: TGTGCCACCAGCCAACATCGTAGCGTCCTAGAAGAGACCCAGTACTTC.

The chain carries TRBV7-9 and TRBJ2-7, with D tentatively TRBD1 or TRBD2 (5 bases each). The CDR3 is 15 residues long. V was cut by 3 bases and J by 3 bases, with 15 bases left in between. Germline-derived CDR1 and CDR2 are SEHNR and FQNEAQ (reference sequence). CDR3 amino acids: CASSFGTDEYYEQYF. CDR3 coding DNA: TGTGCCAGCAGCTTCGGGACGGACGAATACTACGAGCAGTACTTC.

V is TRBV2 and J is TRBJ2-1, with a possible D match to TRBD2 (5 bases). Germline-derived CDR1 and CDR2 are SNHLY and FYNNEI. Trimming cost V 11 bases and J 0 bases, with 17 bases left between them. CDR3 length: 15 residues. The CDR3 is CARHGGLSSYNEQFF. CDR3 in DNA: TGTGCCCGACACGGCGGGCTTAGCTCCTACAATGAGCAGTTCTTC.

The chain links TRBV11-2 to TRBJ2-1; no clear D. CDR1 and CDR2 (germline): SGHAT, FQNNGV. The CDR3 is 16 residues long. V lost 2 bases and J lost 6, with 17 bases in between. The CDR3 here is CASSLHSSGDGNEQFF. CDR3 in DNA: TGTGCCAGCAGCTTACATTCCAGTGGAGACGGCAATGAGCAGTTCTTC.

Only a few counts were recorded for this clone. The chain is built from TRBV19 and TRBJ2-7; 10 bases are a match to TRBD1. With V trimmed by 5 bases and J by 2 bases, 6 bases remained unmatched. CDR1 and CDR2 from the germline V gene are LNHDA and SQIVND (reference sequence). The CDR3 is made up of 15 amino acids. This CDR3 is CASSQGQGLTYEQYF. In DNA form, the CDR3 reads TGTGCCAGTAGTCAGGGACAGGGGCTTACCTACGAGCAGTACTTC.

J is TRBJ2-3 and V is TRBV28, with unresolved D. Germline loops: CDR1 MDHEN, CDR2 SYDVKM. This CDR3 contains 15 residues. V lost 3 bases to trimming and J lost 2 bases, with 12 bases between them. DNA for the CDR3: TGTGCCAGCAGTTTCCTCCCTACAAACACAGATACGCAGTATTTT. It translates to CASSFLPTNTDTQYF.

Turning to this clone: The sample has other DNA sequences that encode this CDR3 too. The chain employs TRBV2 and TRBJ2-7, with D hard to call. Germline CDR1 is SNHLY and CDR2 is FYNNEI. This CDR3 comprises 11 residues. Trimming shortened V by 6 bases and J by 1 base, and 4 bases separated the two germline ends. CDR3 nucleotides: TGTGCCAGCAGCGGTTCCTACGAGCAGTACTTC. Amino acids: CASSGSYEQYF.

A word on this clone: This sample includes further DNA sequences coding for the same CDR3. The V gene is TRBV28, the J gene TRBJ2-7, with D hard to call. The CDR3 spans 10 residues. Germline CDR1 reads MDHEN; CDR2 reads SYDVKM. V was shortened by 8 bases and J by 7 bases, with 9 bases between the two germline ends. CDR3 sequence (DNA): TGTGCCAGCTCTTTGGGGGAGCAGTACTTC. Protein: CASSLGEQYF.

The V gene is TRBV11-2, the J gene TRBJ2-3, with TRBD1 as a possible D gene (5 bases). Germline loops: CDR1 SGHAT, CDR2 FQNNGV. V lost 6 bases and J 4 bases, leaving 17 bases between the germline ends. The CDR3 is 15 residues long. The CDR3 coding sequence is TGTGCCAGCAGTCCACAGGAAATTTTCGCAGATACGCAGTATTTT. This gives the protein CASSPQEIFADTQYF.

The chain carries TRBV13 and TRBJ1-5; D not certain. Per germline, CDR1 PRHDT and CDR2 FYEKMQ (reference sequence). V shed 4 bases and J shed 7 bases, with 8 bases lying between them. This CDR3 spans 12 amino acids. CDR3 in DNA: TGTGCCAGCAGCTCTGCCTCCCAGCCCCAGCATTTT. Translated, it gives CASSSASQPQHF. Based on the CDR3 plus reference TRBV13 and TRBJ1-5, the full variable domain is AAGVIQSPRHLIKEKRETATLKCYPIPRHDTVYWYQQGPGQDPQFLISFYEKMQSDKGSIPDRFSAQQFSDYHSELNMSSLELGDSALYFCASSSASQPQHFGDGTRLSIL.

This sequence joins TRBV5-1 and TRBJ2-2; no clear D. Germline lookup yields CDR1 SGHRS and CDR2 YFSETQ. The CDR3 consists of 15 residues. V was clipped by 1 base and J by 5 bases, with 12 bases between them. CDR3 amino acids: CASSLMQWGTGELFF. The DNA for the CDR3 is TGCGCCAGCAGCTTGATGCAGTGGGGTACCGGGGAGCTGTTTTTT.

In nucleotides, the CDR3 is TGTGCCAGCAGTTGGACTAGGTCCAATGAGCAGTTCTTC. Amino acids: CASSWTRSNEQFF. The chain employs TRBV27 and TRBJ2-1, with TRBD2 matching over 7 bases. Unmatched junction bases numbered 3, after V lost 4 bases and J lost 6 bases. The length of the CDR3 is 13 residues. Germline loops: CDR1 MNHEY, CDR2 SMNVEV (reference sequence).